This T cell receptor beta chain comes out of a study of cytomegalovirus exposure and HLA in healthy donors. The PCR was carried out with 60 Vbeta primers and 13 Jbeta primers. The authors' processing: Among the unique TCR beta chains that a later analysis counted, about 85 million in all, roughly 10 million were shared. Assay used: immunoSEQ multiplex PCR; TCRdb lists only in-frame clones, some missing. Clone size and V and J calls were adopted from that table, with D and trimming inferred from the DNA. The sample lists 200,000 to 250,000 clones; approximately 81% were seen once. The germline CDR1 and CDR2 sequences are MGHDK and SYGVNS. Unmatched junction bases numbered 4, after V lost 4 bases and J lost 0 bases. The CDR3 has 15 amino acids.

The sequence came from a human donor in good health. Source material: PBMCs. The rearrangement links TRBV25-1 to TRBJ2-5; TRBD2 aligns across 8 bases. CDR3 in amino acids: CASSGLATYQETQYF. CDR3 sequence (DNA): TGTGCCAGCAGTGGACTAGCGACGTACCAAGAGACCCAGTACTTC. Supplemented by reference TRBV25-1 and TRBJ2-5, the full variable domain reads EADIYQTPRYLVIGTGKKITLECSQTMGHDKMYWYQQDPGMELHLIHYSYGVNSTEKGDLSSESTVSRIRTEHFPLTLESARPSHTSQYLCASSGLATYQETQYFGPGTRLLVL.